This TCR beta chain was sequenced in a study of T cell clonality in common variable immunodeficiency. Sequencing input was equivalent genomic DNA from CVID and controls. The assay was immunoSEQ multiplex PCR, and TCRdb's table has in-frame clones only and misses some. The sample shows about 25,000 clones, none of them appearing just once. This clone occurred many times. The target antigen is unknown. The CDR3 extends 3 residues past the end of the read, so its final part is completed from the germline J gene. V gave up 4 bases and J gave up 5 bases; unmatched junction bases: 10. CDR1 and CDR2 (germline): MGHRA, YSYEKL. The CDR3 has 17 residues. The study's findings and limits: What drives increased CVID clonality needs T cell subpopulation sequencing. Common variable immunodeficiency TCR beta sequences reportedly had fewer deletions and N-nucleotide insertions.

This clonotype was obtained from a human donor with common variable immunodeficiency. The sequenced sample consisted of peripheral blood mononuclear cells. This chain uses TRBV4-1 with TRBJ2-1, with 11 bases aligning to TRBD2. The covered CDR3 bases are TGCGCCAGCAGCCCCGGTGCTAGCGGGAGGTCGCACAATGAG. Translated, it gives CASSPGASGRSHNE. The whole CDR3 sequence reads CASSPGASGRSHNEQFF.